This T cell receptor beta chain was sequenced during a study of cytomegalovirus exposure and HLA in healthy donors. General study results and limits: The study put 150 to 200 TCR beta chains on its list as cytomegalovirus-associated. Data from an earlier analysis indicated that most TCR beta V segments were productive either about 90% or about 30% of the time.

This PCR relied on a set of 60 Vbeta primers and 13 Jbeta primers. As processed by the authors: There were 70 million to 95 million unique TCR beta chains by a later count, and approximately 11 million of them were shared. The method was immunoSEQ multiplex PCR; TCRdb's version includes in-frame clones alone and lacks a portion of them. That table is the source of V, J and clone size, and D and trimming were worked out from the DNA. The table records approximately 140,000 clones, over 65% of them present only once. The CDR3 is made up of 16 amino acids. About this clone: Its antigen remains unknown.

V usage is TRBV12-2 and J usage is TRBJ2-5; the tabulated D call, TRBD2, remains unverified against the DNA. The J call is uncertain, as TRBJ2-7 better fits the DNA end. TRBV12-2 is a pseudogene locus. Sequencing input: PBMCs. The origin of this receptor is a man aged 40-49 years in good health and CMV-seropositive. CDR3 nucleotide sequence: TGTGCAAGTCGCCTCGTCCGACTAGTTCTCCTTGGCGAGCAGTACTTC. It is translated as CASRLVRLVLLGEQYF.